The clone carrying this TCR beta chain is a singleton in its sample. This record comes from a study of blood T cell repertoires in COVID-19. Repertoires were generated with immunoSEQ multiplex PCR, while TCRdb's copy carries only in-frame clones and drops some. The data show approximately 140,000 clones, 65% to 90% seen once. Germline-derived CDR1 and CDR2 are SGHRS and YFSETQ. The CDR3 is 14 residues long. Trimming left V 1 base short and J 2 bases short, with 8 bases between. The receptor's source is a man between 65 and 85 years old with acute or convalescent COVID-19. This chain links TRBV5-1 with TRBJ2-3, with D unclear. The sample was peripheral blood. The CDR3 is CASSLSVATDTQYF. The DNA of the CDR3 is TGCGCCAGCAGCTTGTCCGTAGCCACAGATACGCAGTATTTT.